Sequencing of this TCR beta chain was carried out in a study of CD8 T cells in ankylosing spondylitis. Overall study results and limits: What seemed typical of ankylosing spondylitis blood was a TCR beta motif built from roughly eight highly homologous variants. CD8+ disease-linked clones were present at relatively low frequencies in blood.

In regard to this clonotype: Its antigen remains unidentified.

It was by quantitative 5'-RACE with molecular barcodes that TCR beta libraries were made. TCRdb independently ran MiXCR on the 5' RACE reads; one entry per CDR3 protein. The table has about 840,000 distinct CDR3 sequences, approximately 12% seen once. The clonotype originates from a male donor with ankylosing spondylitis. The source material was blood, either unsorted or a sorted T cell fraction (not recorded which).

CDR3 amino acids: CASRHPGSRADGYTF. Here the CDR3 DNA reads TGTGCCAGCAGACACCCCGGCAGCAGGGCTGACGGCTACACCTTC. The chain carries TRBV7-2 and TRBJ1-2, with D maybe TRBD1 (5 bases). Germline CDR1 and CDR2: SGHTA and FQGNSA. The V end lost 6 bases, the J end lost 8 bases, and 22 bases lay between the germline ends. This CDR3 comprises 15 residues.